The 28 T cell receptor beta chains below were found in one sample sequenced in a study of blood T cell repertoires in COVID-19. Clones were sequenced by immunoSEQ multiplex PCR, and TCRdb holds only the in-frame ones, with some missing. This table has some 70,000 clones, approximately 83% appearing once. Sequencing was carried out using peripheral blood. The receptors shown here come from a woman aged 60-75 years with acute or convalescent COVID-19.

This rearrangement joins TRBV28 to TRBJ2-5; 7 nucleotides align to TRBD1. Germline V gene lookup returns CDR1 MDHEN and CDR2 SYDVKM. The J segment lost 5 bases and the V segment lost 6 bases, leaving 6 bases of the junction unmatched. The CDR3 is 13 amino acids. The CDR3 reads CASSPGQVETQYF. The CDR3 bases are TGTGCCAGCAGCCCCGGACAGGTGGAGACCCAGTACTTC.

This rearrangement joins TRBV29-1 to TRBJ2-5, with D possibly being TRBD2 (5 bases). Trimming took off 4 bases at V and 5 bases at J, with 20 bases between the two ends. The CDR3 contains 15 residues. Germline CDR1 reads SQVTM; CDR2 reads ANQGSEA. The CDR3 is CSVARYAGPGETQYF. CDR3 in DNA: TGCAGCGTTGCCCGGTACGCGGGCCCCGGGGAGACCCAGTACTTC.

This chain uses TRBV7-2 with TRBJ2-2; D unclear. Deletions cut 0 bases from V and 4 bases from J, with 12 bases between. CDR1 SGHTA and CDR2 FQGNSA come from the germline V gene. The CDR3 is 16 amino acids. CDR3 loop: CASSLAPSFLTGELFF. CDR3 DNA: TGTGCCAGCAGCTTAGCCCCGTCTTTCCTCACCGGGGAGCTGTTTTTT.

This clone was recorded only once. The V gene is TRBV27, the J gene TRBJ2-7, with D perhaps matching TRBD2 (5 bases). V was clipped by 4 bases and J by 3 bases, with 10 bases between them. There are 13 residues in the CDR3. Germline V lookup: CDR1 MNHEY, CDR2 SMNVEV (reference sequence). CDR3 bases: TGTGCCAGCAGTTCCGGGATATTCTACGAGCAGTACTTC. It is translated as CASSSGIFYEQYF.

The genes are TRBV7-3 and TRBJ1-2; D is ambiguous. The CDR3 extends over 12 amino acids. Trimming stripped 0 bases from V and 5 bases from J, with 4 bases between. Germline V lookup: CDR1 SGHTA, CDR2 FQGTGA. The CDR3 nucleotides read TGTGCCAGCAGCTTAACGGCTTATGGCTACACCTTC. Protein: CASSLTAYGYTF. Full variable domain (rest looked up from reference TRBV7-3 and TRBJ1-2): GAGVSQTPSNKVTEKGKYVELRCDPISGHTALYWYRQSLGQGPEFLIYFQGTGAADDSGLPNDRFFAVRPEGSVSTLKIQRTERGDSAVYLCASSLTAYGYTFGSGTRLTVV.

This chain uses TRBV6-6 with TRBJ1-1, with D maybe TRBD1 (6 bases). The germline V gene has CDR1 MNHNY and CDR2 SVGAGI (reference sequence). This CDR3 spans 14 amino acids. V was pared by 0 bases and J by 11 bases, with 16 bases between. CDR3 coding DNA: TGTGCCAGCAGTTACTCGAACCTACAGGGAGGGGCTTTCTTT. Amino acids: CASSYSNLQGGAFF.

This clone was observed a few times. The CDR3 loop reads CASSLESGGFHEQFF. CDR3 nucleotides: TGTGCCAGCAGCTTAGAGAGCGGGGGATTCCATGAGCAGTTCTTC. V and J are TRBV7-6 and TRBJ2-1; 8 bases line up with TRBD2. CDR1 and CDR2 (germline): SGHVS, FNYEAQ. The trim removed 1 base at V and 8 bases at J, leaving 7 bases unmatched. The CDR3 covers 15 residues.

The rearrangement links TRBV30 to TRBJ1-2, with D perhaps TRBD1 (5 bases). The V end lost 1 base, the J end lost 0 bases, and 12 bases lay between the germline ends. The CDR3 is 15 amino acids. Per germline, CDR1 GTSNPN and CDR2 SVGIG (reference sequence). The CDR3 coding sequence is TGTGCCTGGAGTGGACAGCTATACACTAACTATGGCTACACCTTC. Translated: CAWSGQLYTNYGYTF.

The chain carries TRBV2 and TRBJ1-1; D gene unclear. Between the trimmed V and J ends, which lost 6 bases and 4 bases, there was a span of 15 bases. The CDR3 spans 14 residues. Germline V CDR1 and CDR2: SNHLY, FYNNEI. The CDR3 loop reads CASRSAESGTEAFF. The CDR3, as DNA: TGTGCCAGCAGGTCCGCGGAGTCCGGCACTGAAGCTTTCTTT. Supplemented by reference TRBV2 and TRBJ1-1, the full variable domain reads EPEVTQTPSHQVTQMGQEVILRCVPISNHLYFYWYRQILGQKVEFLVSFYNNEISEKSEIFDDQFSVERPDGSNFTLKIRSTKLEDSAMYFCASRSAESGTEAFFGQGTRLTVV.

There are a few counts of this clone. This chain connects TRBV5-1 to TRBJ1-2; TRBD1 matches at 7 bases. With 0 bases clipped from V and 0 bases from J, the junction kept 5 bases outside the gene matches. Germline V CDR1 and CDR2: SGHRS, YFSETQ. This CDR3 spans 16 amino acids. DNA of the CDR3: TGCGCCAGCAGCTTGGCCTCAGGGGGAGCTAACTATGGCTACACCTTC. It encodes CASSLASGGANYGYTF.

This chain links TRBV28 with TRBJ1-1, with a weak D call TRBD1 (5 bases). V lost 6 bases and J 1 base, leaving 12 bases between the germline ends. The CDR3 totals 14 residues. The V gene's germline CDR1 is MDHEN and CDR2 SYDVKM. The CDR3 DNA reads as TGTGCCAGCAGGGGCCCCGGGGGGAACACTGAAGCTTTCTTT. Its protein is CASRGPGGNTEAFF.

This chain uses TRBV11-2 with TRBJ2-1, with 11 bases aligning to TRBD2. The CDR3 has 15 amino acids. Germline loops: CDR1 SGHAT, CDR2 FQNNGV. V shed 4 bases and J 8 bases; nucleotides not matched to a gene: 7. The CDR3 spells CASSSLAGGLYEQFF. The CDR3 DNA sequence: TGTGCCAGCAGCTCCCTAGCGGGAGGATTATATGAGCAGTTCTTC.

The chain links TRBV29-1 to TRBJ2-7, with TRBD2 matching over 14 bases. The CDR3 has 15 amino acids. The V gene end was trimmed by 4 bases and the J gene end by 5 bases; junction bases not matched to a gene: 7. Germline-derived CDR1 and CDR2 are SQVTM and ANQGSEA. Here the CDR3 reads CSVVGLAGVGNEQYF. Here the CDR3 DNA reads TGCAGCGTTGTGGGACTAGCGGGAGTCGGGAACGAGCAGTACTTC.

This rearrangement joins TRBV19 to TRBJ2-7; TRBD2 aligns across 9 bases. This CDR3 has 14 residues. V lost 6 bases to trimming and J lost 3 bases; unmatched junction nucleotides: 6. CDR1 is LNHDA, CDR2 SQIVND, per germline (reference sequence). CDR3 nucleotide sequence: TGTGCCAGTAGGGCGGGACTAGCAGACTACGAGCAGTACTTC. Protein product: CASRAGLADYEQYF.

The chain couples TRBV6-5 to TRBJ2-7, with a weak D call TRBD1 (6 bases). The ends were cut back, 6 bases at V and 4 bases at J, with 13 bases in the middle. CDR1 MNHEY and CDR2 SVGAGI come from the germline V gene. The CDR3 runs to 13 residues. CDR3 amino acids: CASRPGDSYEQYF. The CDR3 region has the DNA TGTGCCAGCAGACCAGGGGATAGTTACGAGCAGTACTTC.

This chain connects TRBV6-6 to TRBJ2-2; 7 bases map to TRBD1. This CDR3 comprises 13 residues. The V and J ends lost 8 bases and 2 bases, in that order; junction bases with no gene match: 2. Germline V CDR1 and CDR2: MNHNY, SVGAGI (reference sequence). CDR3 nucleotides: TGTGCCAGCGGACAGGCTAACACCGGGGAGCTGTTTTTT. Its protein product is CASGQANTGELFF.

The chain has TRBV19 and TRBJ1-4; tentative D call: TRBD1 (6 bases). Germline V gene sequence: CDR1 LNHDA, CDR2 SQIVND (reference sequence). This CDR3 has 15 amino acids. Trimming left V 6 bases short and J 7 bases short, with 18 bases between. The CDR3 nucleotides read TGTGCCAGTAGCTGGCCGGGCCCCAGGGGTGAAAAACTGTTTTTT. It is translated as CASSWPGPRGEKLFF.

V and J are TRBV7-2 and TRBJ1-2, with TRBD1 as a possible D gene (5 bases). Germline V CDR1 and CDR2: SGHTA, FQGNSA. The length of the CDR3 is 15 residues. Between the trimmed V and J ends, which lost 7 bases and 4 bases, there was a span of 19 bases. The CDR3 DNA follows: TGTGCCAGCAACCAACGGGTGCAGGGTAGCTATGGCTACACCTTC. Translation gives CASNQRVQGSYGYTF.

The chain uses TRBV27 and TRBJ1-1, with TRBD1 matching 11 bases. With V trimmed by 5 bases and J by 4 bases, 3 bases remained unmatched. The CDR3 covers 14 residues. Germline lookup yields CDR1 MNHEY and CDR2 SMNVEV (reference sequence). The CDR3 DNA sequence: TGTGCCAGCAGTCCGGGGACAGGGGGCACTGAAGCTTTCTTT. Translating it yields CASSPGTGGTEAFF.

V usage is TRBV18 and J usage is TRBJ1-5; D remains ambiguous. The CDR3 length is 14 residues. Per the germline V gene, CDR1 is KGHSH and CDR2 is LQKENI. V lost 5 bases to trimming and J lost 5 bases, with 13 bases between them. The CDR3 protein is CASSATGRYQPQHF. Written as DNA, the CDR3 is TGTGCCAGCTCAGCCACGGGGAGATATCAGCCCCAGCATTTT.

The chain recombines TRBV6-5 with TRBJ1-4, with 7 bases fitting TRBD1. Per the germline V gene, CDR1 is MNHEY and CDR2 is SVGAGI. V lost 6 bases, J lost 2 bases, and 3 bases stayed unmatched. The CDR3 sequence is 14 residues long. Here the CDR3 DNA reads TGTGCCAGCAGGGTACAGGGGACTAATGAAAAACTGTTTTTT. This sequence encodes CASRVQGTNEKLFF.

V gene TRBV6-5 combines with J gene TRBJ2-7; 10 nucleotides match TRBD1. The CDR3 has 15 amino acids. Losses at the gene ends were 6 bases for V and 2 bases for J; bases not matched to a gene: 7. Germline-derived CDR1 and CDR2 are MNHEY and SVGAGI. CDR3: CASRHKDRGAYEQYF. The CDR3 nucleotides read TGTGCCAGCAGACATAAGGACAGGGGGGCCTACGAGCAGTACTTC.

The chain is built from TRBV29-1 and TRBJ1-2; possibly TRBD1 for D (5 bases). Germline assignment: CDR1 SQVTM and CDR2 ANQGSEA. V was cut by 0 bases and J by 4 bases, with 12 bases left in between. This CDR3 contains 14 residues. CDR3 coding DNA: TGCAGCGTTGAAGATGTAGGGGTTGGCTATGGCTACACCTTC. Amino acid sequence: CSVEDVGVGYGYTF. Looking up the rest from reference TRBV29-1 and TRBJ1-2 gives the full variable domain: SAVISQKPSRDICQRGTSLTIQCQVDSQVTMMFWYRQQPGQSLTLIATANQGSEATYESGFVIDKFPISRPNLTFSTLTVSNMSPEDSSIYLCSVEDVGVGYGYTFGSGTRLTVV.

This clone occurred a few times. The chain combines TRBV5-5 with TRBJ1-5; 7 positions agree with TRBD1. CDR1 and CDR2 (germline): SGHKS, YYEKEE (reference sequence). V lost 5 bases to trimming and J lost 4 bases; unmatched junction nucleotides: 9. The CDR3 spans 15 residues. The CDR3 nucleotides are TGTGCCAGCAGTGGAGTTGAGGGGGCAAATCAGCCCCAGCATTTT. Its translation is CASSGVEGANQPQHF.

The J gene is TRBJ2-3, the V gene TRBV15; D is unresolved. CDR1 is LNHNV, CDR2 YYDKDF, per germline (reference sequence). Trimming took off 5 bases at V and 6 bases at J, with 12 bases between the two ends. The CDR3 spans 13 residues. CDR3: CATSLLSSDTQYF. Written as DNA, the CDR3 is TGTGCCACCAGCTTACTATCCTCGGATACGCAGTATTTT.

V and J are TRBV12-5 and TRBJ2-1; D is possibly TRBD2 (6 bases). This CDR3 comprises 15 residues. The V and J ends lost 6 bases and 1 base respectively, with 13 bases between them. The germline CDR1 and CDR2 sequences are LGHNT and FRNRAP. This chain's CDR3 is CASGRGVGSYNEQFF. CDR3 DNA sequence: TGTGCTAGTGGACGCGGGGTTGGGTCCTACAATGAGCAGTTCTTC.

This rearrangement joins TRBV6-5 to TRBJ2-1, with D uncertain. V lost 5 bases to trimming and J lost 6 bases, with 14 bases between them. The CDR3 extends over 14 amino acids. CDR1 and CDR2 (germline): MNHEY, SVGAGI. The CDR3 region has the DNA TGTGCCAGCAGTACCGGTCTCTTGATCAATGAGCAGTTCTTC. This encodes CASSTGLLINEQFF.

This clone was observed once. This chain joins TRBV28 and TRBJ1-1, with D possibly being TRBD1 (6 bases). The CDR3 runs 15 residues. Germline loops: CDR1 MDHEN, CDR2 SYDVKM. V lost 3 bases and J 1 base, leaving 12 bases between the germline ends. The CDR3 region has the DNA TGTGCCAGCAGTTTTTCCTCCAGGGGGAACACTGAAGCTTTCTTT. Translating gives CASSFSSRGNTEAFF.